The 21 T cell receptor beta chains listed next were all sequenced from one sample in a study of shared clonotypes between healthy human individuals (dated by TCRdb to the early 2020s). The library was built by means of the immunoSEQ multiplex PCR assay. Drawn from immuneACCESS, this table holds only the in-frame rearrangements with V and J called that TCRdb kept. Clones are partly lost; checked studies trace under half to an unresolved V gene and leave the rest unexplained. This sample lists roughly 2.1 million clones; around 93% were detected once. The ten top clones hold under 2% of the sample. CD8 naive samples consisted of CD45RO-negative cells that were positively selected for CCR7, yielding a CD45RA+CCR7+ population without TemRA cells. Sequencing was done on a sample of naive CD8+ T cells from PBMCs. The meaning of the sample's cell subset or site label: CD45RA+CCR7+. These receptors were obtained from a man aged 18-30 years in good health. Some clones in this sample may be carry-over from other donors' samples.

The chain employs TRBV27 and TRBJ2-2; perhaps D is TRBD1 or TRBD2 (6 bases each). Germline V gene data show CDR1 as MNHEY and CDR2 as SMNVEV (reference sequence). This CDR3 has 15 residues. V lost 7 bases and J 4 bases, leaving 16 bases between the germline ends. The CDR3 DNA follows: TGTGCCAGCACCCTGTTGGGGGGCCTCACCGGGGAGCTGTTTTTT. It encodes CASTLLGGLTGELFF.

The chain links TRBV28 to TRBJ1-5; 9 bases line up with TRBD1. The CDR3 is made up of 15 amino acids. V was pared by 1 base and J by 6 bases, with 4 bases of the junction left unmatched. Per the germline V gene, CDR1 is MDHEN and CDR2 is SYDVKM. Here the CDR3 reads CASSLLPGQGQPQHF. In nucleotides, the CDR3 is TGTGCCAGCAGTTTATTGCCGGGACAGGGTCAGCCCCAGCATTTT.

The chain links TRBV11-2 to TRBJ2-1, with D perhaps being TRBD1 or TRBD2 (5 bases each). Germline V CDR1 and CDR2: SGHAT, FQNNGV. V lost 1 base and J 6 bases, leaving 10 bases between the germline ends. This CDR3 region has 14 residues. Here the CDR3 reads CASSLGPGTNEQFF. As DNA, the CDR3 is TGTGCCAGCAGCTTAGGCCCGGGGACCAATGAGCAGTTCTTC.

This clone occurred a few times. In the same sample, other DNA sequences code for this CDR3. The CDR3 protein is CASSYDRNTEAFF. CDR3 sequence (DNA): TGTGCCAGCAGTTACGACAGGAACACTGAAGCTTTCTTT. The chain uses TRBV28 and TRBJ1-1, with D perhaps TRBD1 (5 bases). CDR1 MDHEN and CDR2 SYDVKM come from the germline V gene. The CDR3 totals 13 residues. The V end lost 4 bases, the J end lost 1 base, and 7 bases lay between the germline ends.

This clone was counted between two and nine times. The chain is built from TRBV28 and TRBJ1-1; D unresolved. The CDR3 loop spans 13 amino acids. Trimming pared 5 bases from V and 1 base from J, leaving 8 bases between. Germline loops: CDR1 MDHEN, CDR2 SYDVKM. CDR3 nucleotide sequence: TGTGCCAGCAGTAGGGCAGGGAACACTGAAGCTTTCTTT. This gives the protein CASSRAGNTEAFF.

The V and J genes are TRBV14 and TRBJ2-7, with TRBD1 matching 7 bases. The junction had 9 bases not matched to a gene; V was cut back by 2 bases and J by 5 bases. Germline-derived CDR1 and CDR2 are SGHDN and FVKESK. The length of the CDR3 is 15 residues. This CDR3 reads CASSQYTGVIHEQYF. The CDR3 DNA reads TGTGCCAGCAGCCAATATACAGGGGTTATCCACGAGCAGTACTTC.

This chain links TRBV6-6 with TRBJ1-1; perhaps TRBD1 as D (6 bases). The CDR3 extends over 13 amino acids. V was cut by 4 bases and J by 9 bases, with 15 bases left in between. CDR1 is MNHNY and CDR2 is SVGAGI in the germline V gene (reference sequence). The CDR3 nucleotides are TGTGCCAGCAGTTTCGATTGGACAGCCCAAGCTTTCTTT. Its translation is CASSFDWTAQAFF.

V usage is TRBV4-3 and J usage is TRBJ1-2; D unclear. This CDR3 region has 13 residues. CDR1 is LGHNA, CDR2 YSLEER, per germline. Trimming stripped 6 bases from V and 7 bases from J, with 15 bases between. As DNA, the CDR3 is TGCGCCAGCAGGAGGGATCCGGATTTTGGCTACACCTTC. It codes for CASRRDPDFGYTF.

The chain recombines TRBV6-5 with TRBJ1-3; perhaps TRBD1 as D (6 bases). The V end lost 7 bases, the J end lost 4 bases, and 17 bases lay between the germline ends. Germline-derived CDR1 and CDR2 are MNHEY and SVGAGI. The CDR3 covers 15 residues. In DNA, the CDR3 is TGTGCCAGCAACGGCGGGGGGGCGCTGGGAAACACCATATATTTT. It translates to CASNGGGALGNTIYF.

The DNA of the CDR3 is TGTGCCAGCAGCCACCCGCTGAACACTGAAGCTTTCTTT. Amino acids: CASSHPLNTEAFF. The rearrangement uses TRBV7-9 and TRBJ1-1; D ambiguous. The V gene lost 5 bases and the J gene lost 0 bases, with 7 bases spanning the gap. Germline V CDR1 and CDR2: SEHNR, FQNEAQ (reference sequence). The CDR3 has 13 amino acids.

This clone was seen just once. The chain uses TRBV19 and TRBJ1-1; D remains unclear. The V end was cut by 5 bases, the J end by 1 base, with 14 bases between. Germline CDR1 is LNHDA and CDR2 is SQIVND (reference sequence). This CDR3 spans 15 amino acids. The CDR3 DNA reads as TGTGCCAGTAGTCCATCCCTTTTTCAGAACACTGAAGCTTTCTTT. It is translated as CASSPSLFQNTEAFF.

The chain joins TRBV27 to TRBJ2-5; TRBD2 aligns across 7 bases. This CDR3 is built from 12 residues. Germline CDR1 MNHEY, CDR2 SMNVEV (reference sequence). V lost 10 bases, J lost 3 bases, and 5 bases stayed unmatched. CDR3 sequence reads: CAKLGGEETQYF. Written as DNA, the CDR3 is TGTGCCAAGCTGGGGGGGGAAGAGACCCAGTACTTC.

The chain uses TRBV11-2 and TRBJ2-3, with unresolved D. Trimming removed 3 bases from V and 2 bases from J, with 15 bases in between. The germline V gene has CDR1 SGHAT and CDR2 FQNNGV. The CDR3 contains 16 residues. The CDR3 coding sequence is TGTGCCAGCAGCTTCTCTCAGGTCCGGTACACAGATACGCAGTATTTT. Translation: CASSFSQVRYTDTQYF.

The rearrangement uses TRBV27 and TRBJ1-2, with 7 bases identical to TRBD1. The V segment lost 2 bases and the J segment 4 bases; nucleotides outside the gene matches: 7. Germline CDR1 and CDR2: MNHEY and SMNVEV (reference sequence). The length of the CDR3 is 15 residues. For the CDR3, the DNA is TGTGCCAGCAGTTTAAGGGACAGAAGCGTCTATGGCTACACCTTC. Amino acid sequence: CASSLRDRSVYGYTF.

The chain recombines TRBV9 with TRBJ2-3; TRBD2 agrees at 11 bases. This CDR3 region has 16 residues. The V segment lost 3 bases and the J segment 0 bases; nucleotides outside the gene matches: 3. The germline V gene has CDR1 SGDLS and CDR2 YYNGEE. The CDR3 protein is CASSDRLAGSTDTQYF. Here the CDR3 DNA reads TGTGCCAGCAGCGATCGACTAGCGGGGAGCACAGATACGCAGTATTTT.

V usage is TRBV27 and J usage is TRBJ2-7, with D possibly matching TRBD2 (6 bases). The V gene lost 2 bases and the J gene lost 3 bases, with 14 bases spanning the gap. The CDR3 spans 15 residues. From germline, CDR1 is MNHEY and CDR2 SMNVEV (reference sequence). Here the CDR3 DNA reads TGTGCCAGCAGTTTACGTTCGGGGGACCTCTACGAGCAGTACTTC. This gives the protein CASSLRSGDLYEQYF.

The chain has TRBV5-3 and TRBJ1-1; TRBD1 might be the D (6 bases). TRBV5-3 belongs to the ORF category, with a function that is uncertain. CDR3 size: 15 residues. The V end lost 4 bases, the J end lost 3 bases, and 16 bases lay between the germline ends. The CDR3 DNA follows: TGTGCCAGAAGCCTGCCTCGTTACAGGGACACTGAAGCTTTCTTT. This translates into CARSLPRYRDTEAFF.

J is TRBJ2-3 and V is TRBV6-1; D gene uncertain. The CDR3 runs 11 residues. Germline CDR1 is MNHNS and CDR2 is SASEGT. V lost 8 bases and J lost 4, with 7 bases in between. The CDR3 sequence is CASFIADTQYF. CDR3 bases: TGTGCCAGCTTTATAGCAGATACGCAGTATTTT.

The chain has TRBV15 and TRBJ2-1, with 9 bases that match TRBD1. The germline V gene has CDR1 LNHNV and CDR2 YYDKDF (reference sequence). J gave up 9 bases and V 1 base, and 10 bases lay outside the gene matches. The CDR3 is 16 amino acids. The CDR3 here is CATSRVGQGSQGEQFF. Written as DNA, the CDR3 is TGTGCCACCAGCAGAGTGGGACAGGGAAGTCAGGGTGAGCAGTTCTTC. The complete variable domain, with remaining parts taken from reference TRBV15 and TRBJ2-1, reads DAMVIQNPRYQVTQFGKPVTLSCSQTLNHNVMYWYQQKSSQAPKLLFHYYDKDFNNEADTPDNFQSRRPNTSFCFLDIRSPGLGDTAMYLCATSRVGQGSQGEQFFGPGTRLTVL.

This clone appeared once. V usage is TRBV27 and J usage is TRBJ2-1, with D perhaps TRBD1 (5 bases). Germline-derived CDR1 and CDR2 are MNHEY and SMNVEV (reference sequence). Trimming removed 2 bases at V and 10 bases at J, with 9 bases between. CDR3 length: 12 amino acids. The CDR3 protein is CASSLRSGEQFF. Here the CDR3 DNA reads TGTGCCAGCAGTTTAAGGTCAGGGGAGCAGTTCTTC.

This chain links TRBV6-5 with TRBJ2-7; 8 bases are a match to TRBD2. In germline, CDR1 is MNHEY, CDR2 SVGAGI. CDR3 length: 15 residues. V lost 2 bases, J lost 3 bases, and 6 bases stayed unmatched. CDR3 residues: CASSYTRGGVYEQYF. The CDR3 DNA reads TGTGCCAGCAGTTACACCCGGGGGGGCGTCTACGAGCAGTACTTC.